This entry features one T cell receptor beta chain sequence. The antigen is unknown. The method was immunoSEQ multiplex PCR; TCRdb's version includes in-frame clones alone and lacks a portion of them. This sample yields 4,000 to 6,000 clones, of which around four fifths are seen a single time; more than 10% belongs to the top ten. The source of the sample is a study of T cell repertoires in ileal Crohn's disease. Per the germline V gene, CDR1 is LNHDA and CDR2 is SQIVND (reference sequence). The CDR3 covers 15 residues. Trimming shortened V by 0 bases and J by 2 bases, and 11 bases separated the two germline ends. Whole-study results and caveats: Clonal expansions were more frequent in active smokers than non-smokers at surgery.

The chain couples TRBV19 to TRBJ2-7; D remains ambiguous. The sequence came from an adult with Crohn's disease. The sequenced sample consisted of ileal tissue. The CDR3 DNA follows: TGTGCCAGTAGTATAGATCACCTAGGAGCCTACGAGCAGTACTTC. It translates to CASSIDHLGAYEQYF.